This T cell receptor beta chain originates from a study of graft-versus-host responses after intestinal transplantation (dated by TCRdb to about 2021). Study-wide context: The transplants that recipients received were multivisceral, liver-intestinal, or isolated intestinal. All recipients received anti-thymocyte globulin induction followed by maintenance tacrolimus and steroids for approximately 3 years. Bulk TCR-beta CDR3 sequencing was used to track graft-versus-host and host-versus-graft alloreactive T cell clones in the graft, circulation and bone marrow after intestinal transplantation. To identify alloreactive clones, pre-transplant mixed lymphocyte reaction products were sequenced and then compared with unstimulated pre-transplant donor and recipient T cells. The cohort enrolled 20 to 25 intestinal transplant recipients including one retransplant, and a few patients lacking pretransplant specimens were excluded. A peak of at least 4% donor T cells among recipient peripheral blood mononuclear cells was the definition used for donor T cell macrochimerism. Instead of going to the commercial service, samples from a few later patients were sequenced in-house on an Illumina MiSeq and processed with MiXCR.

This sample's time point label indicates: cells obtained before transplantation from donor or recipient. CD3+CD4+ and CD3+CD8+ populations were FACS-sorted from unstimulated pre-transplant donor and recipient cells taken from spleen or lymph nodes. On this clone itself: It has no known antigen specificity. One base away there is no much larger clone; base qualities are not given.

General study outcomes and caveats: GvH clones were detected in recipient bone marrow, and some of these GvH clones were observed earlier in ileal mucosa or blood, consistent with an intestinal mucosal origin. Conclusions were limited by the relatively low number and heterogeneity of intestinal transplant patients. Peak levels of circulating GvH clones were associated with declines in HvG clones early after transplant. In patients with donor T cell macrochimerism, the allografts had high GvH to HvG T cell clonal ratios.

Including cysteine and phenylalanine, the CDR3 has 16 amino acids. Only the CDR3 part of the read is kept: 48 bases, read in frame from the first base. From the germline V gene (reference sequence), CDR1 is LNHDA and CDR2 is SQIVND. Trimming accounts for 4 bases at V and 5 bases at J, while the number of junction bases matched to no gene is 8. To prepare the library, the immunoSEQ multiplex PCR assay was applied. For most patients, genomic DNA was isolated with the Qiagen DNeasy Blood and Tissue Kit and shipped frozen to Adaptive Biotechnologies for TCR sequencing. High-throughput TCR-beta CDR3 sequencing of genomic DNA from most patients was performed by Adaptive Biotechnologies. As for the original processing: Adaptive's ImmunoSEQ software was the source of the TCR sequencing data for 15 to 20 patients, while a few other patients were processed with MiXCR and VDJtools. To correct CD4 versus CD8 sorting errors, any sequence found in both subsets at a frequency ratio below 5:1 was removed. CDR3 nucleotide sequences shared by donor and recipient were removed because the origin of these sequences could not be assigned. Alloreactive clones required at least 2-fold expansion over unstimulated cells and minimum CFSE-low frequency of 0.002% (template counts) or 0.001% (read counts). Clones were considered mappable if detected in sequenced pre-transplant spleen, lymph node, or MLR CFSE-low populations of the donor or recipient. Cumulative frequency of alloreactive clones was calculated as a percentage of all sequences weighted by copy number. TCRdb's version of the immuneACCESS table is confined to in-frame rearrangements and falls short of the full clone set. An unresolved V gene accounts for under half of the shortfall where checked; the remainder is of unknown origin. V, J and clone size reflect that table, while D and trimming were determined from the DNA. Within this sample are tens of thousands of clones, with about 94% of them counted one time only. The ten largest clones add up to 0.38% of the sample.

The chain employs TRBV19 and TRBJ2-5, with 12 central nucleotides matching TRBD2. This clonotype was sampled from a human donor who was the organ donor for an intestinal transplant. The sample was unstimulated CD4+ T cells sorted from spleen or lymph node cells, taken before transplant. In nucleotides, the sequence is TGTGCCAGTAGTACCGGACTAGCGGGGAGCGGGGAGACCCAGTACTTC. Its amino acids are CASSTGLAGSGETQYF.